This T cell receptor beta chain was sequenced during a study of T cells in Graves' hyperthyroidism and ophthalmopathy. Turning to the study itself: It was at initial diagnosis, before any treatment, that peripheral blood was collected. Study observations and caveats: Through a model of 13 V-J features, ophthalmopathy was separated from stable hyperthyroidism. Most expanded thyroid clonotypes above 0.001 recurred in blood.

The CDR3 runs 15 residues. Per the germline V gene, CDR1 is MGHRA and CDR2 is YSYEKL. V shed 0 bases and J shed 7 bases, with 13 bases lying between them. Those with hyperthyroidism were 18 to 65 years old, newly diagnosed, and ill for under 2 months. This clonotype was observed a few times. As yet, its antigen is unknown. Template material for amplifying TCR beta CDR3 regions consisted of RNA transcripts. The TCR CDR3 first-round RT-PCR relied on the HTBI primer set. TCRdb re-called the multiplex PCR reads through MiXCR, storing one row per CDR3 protein. The sample lists fewer than 550,000 distinct CDR3 sequences; around 16% were seen once.

The chain recombines TRBV4-1 with TRBJ2-1; D is unresolved. The TCR originated in a woman aged 18 to 35 with Graves' hyperthyroidism. Sequenced material: blood. DNA for the CDR3: TGCGCCAGCAGCCAAGAAGATAGCCGAGTTAATGAGCAGTTCTTC. It translates to CASSQEDSRVNEQFF.